The source of this T cell receptor beta chain is a study of low-dose radiotherapy and immunotherapy resistance in tumors. Turning to the study itself: Every six weeks patients received intravenous ipilimumab 1 mg/kg, and every two weeks they received intravenous nivolumab 240 mg.

The CDR3 sequence is 13 residues long. Trimming stripped 3 bases from V and 4 bases from J, with 7 bases between. The germline V gene has CDR1 LGHDT and CDR2 YNNKEL (reference sequence). This clonotype came up many times. Time point of the sample: after trial treatment. Treatment given: LDRT plus nivolumab, ipilimumab, low-dose cyclophosphamide and aspirin (RACIN trial). Alpha- and beta-chain coverage of first-strand cDNA came from TRAV- and TRBV-specific primers. TCRs underwent 15 to 25 PCR cycles of amplification with a constant-region primer and V-primer adapter. TCRdb re-analysed the reads in MiXCR, keeping a single row per CDR3 protein. The repertoire consists of about 84,000 distinct CDR3 sequences, with around a sixth occurring once and the leading ten covering approximately 1.5%.

J is TRBJ2-1 and V is TRBV3-1; D unclear. Source: PBMCs, taken after low-dose radiotherapy plus immunotherapy. This receptor was identified in a male donor with prostate cancer. CDR3 nucleotides: TGTGCCAGCAGCCAGCTATATTACAATGAGCAGTTCTTC. Translation gives CASSQLYYNEQFF.